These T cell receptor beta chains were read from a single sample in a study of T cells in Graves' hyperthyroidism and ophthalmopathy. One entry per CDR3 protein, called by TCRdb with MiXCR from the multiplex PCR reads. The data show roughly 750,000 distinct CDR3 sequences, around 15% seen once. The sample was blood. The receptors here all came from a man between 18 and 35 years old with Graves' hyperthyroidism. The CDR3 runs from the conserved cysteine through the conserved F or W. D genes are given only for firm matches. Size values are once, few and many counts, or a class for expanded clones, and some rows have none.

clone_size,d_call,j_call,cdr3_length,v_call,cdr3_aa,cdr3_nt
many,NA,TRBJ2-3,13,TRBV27,CASSDREADTQYF,TGTGCCAGCAGTGACAGGGAGGCAGATACGCAGTATTTT
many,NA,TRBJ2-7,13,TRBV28,CASKPGQIDEQYF,TGTGCCAGCAAACCAGGTCAGATAGACGAGCAGTACTTC
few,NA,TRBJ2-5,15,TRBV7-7,CASSADGRVGETQYF,TGTGCCAGCAGTGCAGATGGGAGAGTAGGCGAGACCCAGTACTTC
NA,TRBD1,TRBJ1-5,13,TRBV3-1,CASSPGQDKPQHF,TGTGCCAGCAGCCCGGGACAGGACAAACCCCAGCATTTT
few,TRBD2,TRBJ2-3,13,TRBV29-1,CSGSSGGTDTQYF,TGCAGCGGATCTAGCGGGGGCACAGATACGCAGTATTTT
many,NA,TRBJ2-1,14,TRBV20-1,CSASKGSSYNEQFF,TGCAGTGCTAGTAAGGGGTCTTCCTACAATGAGCAGTTCTTC
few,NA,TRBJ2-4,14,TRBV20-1,CSANRDGRANIQYF,TGCAGTGCTAACCGGGATGGCAGGGCAAACATTCAGTACTTC
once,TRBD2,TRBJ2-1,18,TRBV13,CASSPTIVTSGRPDEQFF,TGTGCCAGCAGCCCGACCATAGTGACTAGCGGGAGGCCCGATGAGCAGTTCTTC
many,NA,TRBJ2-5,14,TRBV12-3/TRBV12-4,CASSLKGGGETQYF,TGTGCCAGCAGTTTAAAAGGTGGCGGGGAGACCCAGTACTTC
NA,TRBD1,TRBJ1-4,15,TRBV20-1,CSARPQGADGEKLFF,TGCAGTGCTAGACCTCAGGGGGCCGACGGGGAAAAACTGTTTTTT
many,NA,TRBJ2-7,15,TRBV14,CASSQVRGTVGEQYF,TGTGCCAGCAGCCAAGTCCGCGGGACAGTGGGGGAGCAGTACTTC
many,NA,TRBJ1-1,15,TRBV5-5,CASSPRRTANTEAFF,TGTGCCAGCAGCCCTCGTAGGACAGCGAACACTGAAGCTTTCTTT
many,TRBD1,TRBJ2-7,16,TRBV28,CASTTQGDRGAYEQYF,TGTGCCAGCACTACCCAGGGGGACAGGGGAGCCTACGAGCAGTACTTC
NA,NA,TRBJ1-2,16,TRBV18,CASSPLVENANYGYTF,TGTGCCAGCTCACCCCTGGTAGAGAACGCTAACTATGGCTACACCTTC
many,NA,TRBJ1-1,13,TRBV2,CASSQGEGTEAFF,TGTGCCAGCAGTCAGGGAGAGGGCACTGAAGCTTTCTTT
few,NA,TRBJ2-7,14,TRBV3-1,CASSQVKGFNEQYF,TGTGCCAGCAGCCAAGTAAAGGGTTTCAACGAGCAGTACTTC
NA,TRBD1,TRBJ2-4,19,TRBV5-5,CASSSRTGDFFLAKNIQYF,TGTGCCAGCAGCTCCAGGACAGGCGATTTCTTTCTAGCCAAAAACATTCAGTACTTC
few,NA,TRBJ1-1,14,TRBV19,CASSMITPNTEAFF,TGTGCCAGTAGTATGATTACGCCGAACACTGAAGCTTTCTTT
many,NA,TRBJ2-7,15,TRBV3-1,CASSQVALLSYEQYF,TGTGCCAGCAGCCAAGTGGCGCTACTTTCCTACGAGCAGTACTTC
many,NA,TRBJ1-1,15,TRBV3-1,CASSEGGQLNTEAFF,TGTGCCAGCAGCGAGGGAGGACAGCTTAACACTGAAGCTTTCTTT
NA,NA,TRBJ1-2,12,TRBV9,CASSGYSYGYTF,TGTGCCAGCAGCGGGTACAGCTATGGCTACACCTTC
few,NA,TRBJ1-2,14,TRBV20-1,CSASKAGARTGYTF,TGCAGTGCTAGTAAGGCAGGAGCAAGGACGGGCTACACCTTC
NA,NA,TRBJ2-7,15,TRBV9,CASSVAVGLSYEQYF,TGTGCCAGCAGCGTAGCGGTCGGGCTTTCCTACGAGCAGTACTTC